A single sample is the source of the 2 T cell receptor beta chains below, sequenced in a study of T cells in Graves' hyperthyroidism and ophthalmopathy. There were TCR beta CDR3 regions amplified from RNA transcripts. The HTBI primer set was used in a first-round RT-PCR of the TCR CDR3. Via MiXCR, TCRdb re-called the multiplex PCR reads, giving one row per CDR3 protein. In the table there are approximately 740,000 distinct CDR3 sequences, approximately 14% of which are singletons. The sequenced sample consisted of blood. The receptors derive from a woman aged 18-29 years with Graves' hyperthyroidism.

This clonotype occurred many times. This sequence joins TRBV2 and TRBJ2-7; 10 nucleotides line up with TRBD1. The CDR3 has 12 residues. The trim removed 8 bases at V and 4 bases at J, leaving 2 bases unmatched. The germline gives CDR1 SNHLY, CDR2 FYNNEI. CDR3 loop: CASGTGVYEQYF. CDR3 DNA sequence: TGTGCCAGCGGGACAGGGGTATACGAGCAGTACTTC.

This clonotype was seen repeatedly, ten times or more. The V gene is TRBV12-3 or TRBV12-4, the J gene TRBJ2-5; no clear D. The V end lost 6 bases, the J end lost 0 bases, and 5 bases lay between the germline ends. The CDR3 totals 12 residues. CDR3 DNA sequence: TGTGCCAGCAGACGATACCAAGAGACCCAGTACTTC. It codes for CASRRYQETQYF.